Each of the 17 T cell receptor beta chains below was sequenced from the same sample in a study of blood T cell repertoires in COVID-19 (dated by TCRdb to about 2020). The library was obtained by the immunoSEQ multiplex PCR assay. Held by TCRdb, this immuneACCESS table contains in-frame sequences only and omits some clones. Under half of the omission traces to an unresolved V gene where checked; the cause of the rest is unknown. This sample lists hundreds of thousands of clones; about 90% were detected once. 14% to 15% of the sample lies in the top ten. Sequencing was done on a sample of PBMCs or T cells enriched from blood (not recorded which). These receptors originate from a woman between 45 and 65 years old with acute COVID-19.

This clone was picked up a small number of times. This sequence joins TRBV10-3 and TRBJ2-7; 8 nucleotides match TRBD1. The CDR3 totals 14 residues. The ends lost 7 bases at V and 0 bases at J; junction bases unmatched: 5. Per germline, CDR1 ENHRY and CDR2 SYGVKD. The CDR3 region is CAIKGTGDSYEQYF. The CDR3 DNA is TGTGCCATCAAAGGGACAGGAGACTCCTACGAGCAGTACTTC.

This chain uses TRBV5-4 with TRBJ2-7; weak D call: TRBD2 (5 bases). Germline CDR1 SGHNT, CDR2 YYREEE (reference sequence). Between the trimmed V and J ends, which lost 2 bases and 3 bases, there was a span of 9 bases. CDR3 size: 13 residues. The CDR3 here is CASSFEGDYEQYF. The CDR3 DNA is TGTGCCAGCAGCTTTGAGGGAGACTACGAGCAGTACTTC.

CDR3 bases: TGTGCCAGCAGGCAAACAGGGTATCAGCCCCAGCATTTT. Translated, it gives CASRQTGYQPQHF. This rearrangement joins TRBV27 to TRBJ1-5; D possibly corresponds to TRBD1 (6 bases). V lost 6 bases to trimming and J lost 5 bases, with 11 bases between them. The germline V gene encodes CDR1 MNHEY and CDR2 SMNVEV (reference sequence). The CDR3 loop spans 13 amino acids.

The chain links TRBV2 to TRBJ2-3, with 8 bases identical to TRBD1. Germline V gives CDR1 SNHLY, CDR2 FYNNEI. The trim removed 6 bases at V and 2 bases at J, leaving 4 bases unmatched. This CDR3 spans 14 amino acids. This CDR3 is CASRETGATDTQYF. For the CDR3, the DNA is TGTGCCAGCAGGGAGACAGGGGCCACAGATACGCAGTATTTT.

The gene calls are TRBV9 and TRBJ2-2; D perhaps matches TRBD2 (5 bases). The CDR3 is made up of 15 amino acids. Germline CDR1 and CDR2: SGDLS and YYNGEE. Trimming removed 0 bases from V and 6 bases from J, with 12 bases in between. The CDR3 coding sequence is TGTGCCAGCAGCGTAGGGCAACCTAGCTCCGGGGAGCTGTTTTTT. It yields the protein CASSVGQPSSGELFF.

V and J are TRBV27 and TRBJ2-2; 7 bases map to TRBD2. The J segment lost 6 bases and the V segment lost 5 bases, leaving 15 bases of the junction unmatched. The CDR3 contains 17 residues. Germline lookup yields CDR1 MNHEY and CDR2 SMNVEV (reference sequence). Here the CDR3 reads CASSQGVLALNSGELFF. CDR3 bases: TGTGCCAGCAGTCAAGGGGTACTAGCGCTAAACTCCGGGGAGCTGTTTTTT.

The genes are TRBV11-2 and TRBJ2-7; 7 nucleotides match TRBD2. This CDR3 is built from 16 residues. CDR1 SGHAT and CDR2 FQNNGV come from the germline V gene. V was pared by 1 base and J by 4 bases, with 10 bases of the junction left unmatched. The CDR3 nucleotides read TGTGCCAGCAGCTTAGGTGTGTGGGGGACTACATACGAGCAGTACTTC. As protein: CASSLGVWGTTYEQYF.

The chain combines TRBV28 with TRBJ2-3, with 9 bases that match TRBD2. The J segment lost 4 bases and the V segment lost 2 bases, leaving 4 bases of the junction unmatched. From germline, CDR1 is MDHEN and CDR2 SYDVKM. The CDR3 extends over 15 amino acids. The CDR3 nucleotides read TGTGCCAGCAGTTTAGCGGGAGGGCCCTCAGATACGCAGTATTTT. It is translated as CASSLAGGPSDTQYF.

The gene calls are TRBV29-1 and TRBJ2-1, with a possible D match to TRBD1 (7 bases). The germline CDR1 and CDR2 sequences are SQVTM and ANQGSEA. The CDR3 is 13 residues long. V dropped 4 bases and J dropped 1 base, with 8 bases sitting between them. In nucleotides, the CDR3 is TGCAGCGTTGCAGGGGGGTCCTACAATGAGCAGTTCTTC. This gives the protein CSVAGGSYNEQFF.

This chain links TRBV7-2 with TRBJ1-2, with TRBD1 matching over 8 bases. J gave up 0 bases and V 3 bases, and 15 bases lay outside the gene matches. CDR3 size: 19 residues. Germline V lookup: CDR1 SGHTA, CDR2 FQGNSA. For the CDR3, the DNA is TGTGCCAGCAGCTTTGCCGGTGGGTTCAGACAGGGGACTAACTATGGCTACACCTTC. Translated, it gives CASSFAGGFRQGTNYGYTF.

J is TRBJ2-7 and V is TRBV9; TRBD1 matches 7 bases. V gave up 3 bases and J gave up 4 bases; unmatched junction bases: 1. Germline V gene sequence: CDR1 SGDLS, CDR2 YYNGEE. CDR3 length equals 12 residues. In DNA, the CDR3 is TGTGCCAGCAGCGGGGACAGTTACGAGCAGTACTTC. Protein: CASSGDSYEQYF.

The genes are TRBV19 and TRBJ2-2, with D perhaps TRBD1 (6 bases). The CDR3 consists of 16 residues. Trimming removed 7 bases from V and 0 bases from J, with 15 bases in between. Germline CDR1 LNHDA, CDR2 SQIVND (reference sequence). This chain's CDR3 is CASKIDRRSNTGELFF. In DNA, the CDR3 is TGTGCCAGTAAAATCGACAGGCGATCGAACACCGGGGAGCTGTTTTTT.

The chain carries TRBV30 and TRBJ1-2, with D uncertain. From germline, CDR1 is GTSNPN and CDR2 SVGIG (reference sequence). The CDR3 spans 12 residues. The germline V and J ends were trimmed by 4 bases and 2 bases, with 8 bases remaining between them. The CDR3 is CAWNGENYGYTF. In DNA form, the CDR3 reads TGTGCCTGGAATGGGGAGAACTATGGCTACACCTTC.

CDR3 amino acids: CASSQRVRETQYF. CDR3 coding DNA: TGTGCCAGCAGCCAGCGTGTTCGAGAGACCCAGTACTTC. The chain carries TRBV27 and TRBJ2-5; no reliable D call. Between the trimmed V and J ends, which lost 6 bases and 4 bases, there was a span of 12 bases. The CDR3 covers 13 residues. The germline gives CDR1 MNHEY, CDR2 SMNVEV (reference sequence).

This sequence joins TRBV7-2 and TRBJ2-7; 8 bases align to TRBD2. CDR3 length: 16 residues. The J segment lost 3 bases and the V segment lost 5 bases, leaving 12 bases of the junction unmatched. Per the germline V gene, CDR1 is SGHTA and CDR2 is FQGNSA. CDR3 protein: CASSPQWLAGIYEQYF. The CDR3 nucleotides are TGTGCCAGCAGCCCCCAGTGGTTAGCGGGAATCTACGAGCAGTACTTC.

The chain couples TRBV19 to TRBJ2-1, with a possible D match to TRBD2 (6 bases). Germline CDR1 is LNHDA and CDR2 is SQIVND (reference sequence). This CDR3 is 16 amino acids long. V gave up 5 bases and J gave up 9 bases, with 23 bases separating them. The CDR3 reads CASSARLISGGREQFF. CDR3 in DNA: TGTGCCAGTAGTGCCCGGTTGATTAGTGGAGGGCGTGAGCAGTTCTTC.

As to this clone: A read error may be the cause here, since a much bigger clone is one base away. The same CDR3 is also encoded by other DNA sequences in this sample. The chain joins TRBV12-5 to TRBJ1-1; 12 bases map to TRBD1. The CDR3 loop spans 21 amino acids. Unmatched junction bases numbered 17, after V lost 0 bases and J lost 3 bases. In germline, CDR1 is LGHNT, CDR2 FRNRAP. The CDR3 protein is CASGLVNPLRGTGGSDTEAFF. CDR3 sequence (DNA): TGTGCTAGTGGTTTGGTAAATCCCTTAAGAGGGACAGGGGGCTCCGACACTGAAGCTTTCTTT. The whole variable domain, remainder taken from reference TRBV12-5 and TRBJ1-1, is DARVTQTPRHKVTEMGQEVTMRCQPILGHNTVFWYRQTMMQGLELLAYFRNRAPLDDSGMPKDRFSAEMPDATLATLKIQPSEPRDSAVYFCASGLVNPLRGTGGSDTEAFFGQGTRLTVV.